There are a few counts of the clone carrying this T cell receptor beta chain. Antigen specificity is unknown. This entry is derived from a study of blood T cells in healthy people across ages. The study's findings and limits: Changes in expanded clonotypes were possibly confounded, as the CMV status of donors was unknown.

Per-sample yields of isolated PBMCs were at least 6 million. The total RNA that was extracted per sample amounted to at least 5.5 micrograms. Next came a second PCR, run for roughly 6 to 11 cycles, which used a sample-barcoded 5' primer along with a J-beta primer mix. The yield of each sample was at least 3 million CDR3-containing paired-end reads. TCRdb passed the 5' RACE reads through MiXCR, listing each CDR3 protein once. The sample lists over 600,000 distinct CDR3 sequences, 20% to 25% occurring once. This CDR3 has 13 residues. CDR1 is SQVTM and CDR2 is ANQGSEA in the germline V gene. V lost 4 bases and J lost 6; bases outside the gene matches: 3.

Sequenced material: blood. The receptor comes from a man between 65 and 85 years old in good health. The rearrangement links TRBV29-1 to TRBJ2-1, with 10 bases lining up with TRBD2. This CDR3 reads CSVVASGSNEQFF. The CDR3 coding sequence is TGCAGCGTTGTAGCTAGCGGGAGCAATGAGCAGTTCTTC.